This T cell receptor (beta chain) was observed in a study of blood T cells in healthy people across ages (dated by TCRdb to 2015 to 2017). At the level of the whole study: In model experiments, template switching captured roughly one uniquely barcoded TCR beta cDNA molecule for every two T cells. Using deep sequencing normalized with unique cDNA molecular identifiers, the study measured how TCR beta repertoire diversity changes with age. Donors were grouped into four age groups: young (average approximately 16 years), middle-aged (39), aged (around 62) and long-lived (82). To avoid experimental bias, donors of different ages were randomly spread across the sequencing lanes. The study analyzed two additional independent replicas of 1 million unique cDNA reads from the same blood draw for two donors, one aged 18 to 30 and one aged 80 or older.

Donors were 30 to 45 systemically healthy Caucasian individuals from Russia aged roughly 6 to 100 years. Each donor gave ten milliliters of peripheral blood, collected into EDTA-treated Vacutainer tubes. PBMCs were isolated by Ficoll-Paque density-gradient centrifugation, with at least 7 million obtained per sample. Total RNA was extracted from PBMCs with Trizol reagent, with at least 6 micrograms obtained per sample. Naive CD45RAhigh/CD27high T cell percentages were measured by flow cytometry on a PBMC aliquot from every donor. V loses 5 bases at its end and J loses 0 bases; junction bases beyond the gene matches: 8. The germline V gene (reference sequence) yields DFQATT for CDR1 and SNEGSKA for CDR2. From its cysteine to its phenylalanine, the CDR3 spans 15 amino acids. Only the CDR3 DNA stays, 45 bases, in frame from base 1. Broad study findings and their caveats: The long-lived group showed more naive CD4+ T cells, fewer expanded clones and increased TCR diversity than the aged group, suggesting age selection. There was a strong correlation between observed TCR beta diversity and the percentage of naive T cells measured by flow cytometry. Because donor CMV infection status was unknown, age-related changes in expanded clonotypes were potentially confounded. Estimates of total diversity based on one million sequenced T cells were regarded as lower bounds and as underestimates. Conclusive comparison of naive and antigen-experienced compartments was prevented by the profiling of bulk unsorted PBMCs. Observed TCR beta diversity per million T cells fell roughly linearly with age, and a significant reduction was already apparent by age about 36.

Libraries were constructed by 5' RACE. The run used an Illumina HiSeq 2500. A second PCR of about 6 to 11 cycles was run with a J-beta primer mix and a sample-barcoded 5' primer. Each TCR beta cDNA molecule received a unique molecular identifier from a template-switch 5' adaptor carrying 12 random nucleotides. Each sample yielded at least 2.5 million CDR3-containing paired-end reads. First-strand cDNA was synthesized from all RNA with the Mint cDNA synthesis kit, primed by a TRBC-specific oligonucleotide. Following uracil-DNA glycosylase treatment, a first 18-cycle PCR with universal primers M1SS and BC2_uni_R was performed on all cDNA. Under the source paper's analysis protocol: For normalization, 1 million high-quality reads, each with a distinct molecular identifier, were randomly selected from each sample. Reads sharing molecular identifiers were discarded rather than binned into consensus sequences. MiTCR, set to a Q25 quality threshold and the strictest error-elimination algorithm, was used for CDR3 identification, clonotype clustering and error correction. A nonparametric unseen species model with Euler transformation was used to estimate lower-bound total TCR beta diversity. The raw public data were reprocessed by TCRdb itself: fastp quality trimming at Q25, MiXCR clonotype calling, in-frame beta chains only. Each entry is one CDR3 protein sequence, shown with its most common DNA and genes. Here the V and J calls rest on TCRdb's processing, not on the authors' analysis. Counted in this sample were about 1.1 million distinct CDR3 sequences; around two fifths of them appeared once. In total, the top ten clones hold about an eighth of the sample.

This clonotype was counted many times. The antigen this receptor binds is unknown. Per-base qualities were not stored, and no clone one base away is much larger. The sequence joins TRBV20-1 to TRBJ1-2; 8 bases in between match TRBD1. This TCR was recovered from a man younger than 30 in good health. The sequenced material came from blood. The nucleotide sequence reads as follows: TGCAGTGCTGTCGCCACAGGGGGGACTAACTATGGCTACACCTTC. This codes for CSAVATGGTNYGYTF.